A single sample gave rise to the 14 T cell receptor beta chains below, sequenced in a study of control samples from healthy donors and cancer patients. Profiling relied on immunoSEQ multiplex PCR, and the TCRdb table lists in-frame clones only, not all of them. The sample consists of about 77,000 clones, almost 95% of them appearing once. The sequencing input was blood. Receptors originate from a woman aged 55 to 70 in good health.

CDR3 amino acids: CASSSGESRQAFF. The CDR3 nucleotides read TGCGCCAGCAGCTCCGGGGAGTCCCGTCAAGCTTTCTTT. This chain joins TRBV5-1 and TRBJ1-1; D ambiguous. This CDR3 has 13 residues. The germline CDR1 and CDR2 sequences are SGHRS and YFSETQ. V lost 3 bases and J 9 bases, leaving 15 bases between the germline ends.

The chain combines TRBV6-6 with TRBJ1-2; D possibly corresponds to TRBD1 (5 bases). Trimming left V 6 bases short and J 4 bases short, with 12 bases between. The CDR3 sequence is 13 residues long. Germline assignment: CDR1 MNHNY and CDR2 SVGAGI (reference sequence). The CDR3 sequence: CASRLEGIYGYTF. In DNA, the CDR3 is TGTGCCAGCAGACTCGAGGGGATCTATGGCTACACCTTC.

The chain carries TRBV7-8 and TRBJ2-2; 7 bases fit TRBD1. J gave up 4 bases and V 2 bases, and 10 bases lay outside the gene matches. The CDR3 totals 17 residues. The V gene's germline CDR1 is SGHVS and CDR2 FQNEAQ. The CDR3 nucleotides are TGTGCCAGCAGCTTATTATCGGTCAGGACAGGCACCGGGGAGCTGTTTTTT. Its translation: CASSLLSVRTGTGELFF.

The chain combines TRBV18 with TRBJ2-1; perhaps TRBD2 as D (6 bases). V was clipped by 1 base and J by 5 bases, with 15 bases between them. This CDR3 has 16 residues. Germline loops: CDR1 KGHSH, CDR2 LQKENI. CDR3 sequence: CASSPLIAESHNEQFF. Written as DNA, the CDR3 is TGTGCCAGCTCACCACTAATAGCGGAGTCCCACAATGAGCAGTTCTTC.

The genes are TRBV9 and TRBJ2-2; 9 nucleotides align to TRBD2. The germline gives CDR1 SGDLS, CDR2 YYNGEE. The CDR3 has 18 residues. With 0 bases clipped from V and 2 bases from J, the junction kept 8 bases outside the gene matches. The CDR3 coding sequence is TGTGCCAGCAGCGTAGCGGCCGGTAGCGGGAGAAACACCGGGGAGCTGTTTTTT. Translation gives CASSVAAGSGRNTGELFF.

In nucleotides, the CDR3 is TGTGCCAGCAGCCGGGGAGGCGATCCCTACGAGCAGTACTTC. Amino acid sequence: CASSRGGDPYEQYF. The chain employs TRBV5-4 and TRBJ2-7; possible D gene TRBD2, 6 bases. This CDR3 is 14 amino acids long. Trimming took 4 bases from V and 2 from J, leaving 13 bases between them. Germline V gives CDR1 SGHNT, CDR2 YYREEE (reference sequence).

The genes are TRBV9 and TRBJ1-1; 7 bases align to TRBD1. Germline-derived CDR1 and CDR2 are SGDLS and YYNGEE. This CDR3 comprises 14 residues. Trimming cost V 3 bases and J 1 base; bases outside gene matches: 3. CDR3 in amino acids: CASSAQGGNTEAFF. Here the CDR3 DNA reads TGTGCCAGCAGCGCCCAGGGGGGGAACACTGAAGCTTTCTTT.

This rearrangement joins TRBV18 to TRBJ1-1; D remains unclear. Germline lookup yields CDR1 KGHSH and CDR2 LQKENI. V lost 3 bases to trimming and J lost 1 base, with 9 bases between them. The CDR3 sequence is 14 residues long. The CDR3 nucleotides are TGTGCCAGCTCACCCCCCCAGCGGAACACTGAAGCTTTCTTT. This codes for CASSPPQRNTEAFF. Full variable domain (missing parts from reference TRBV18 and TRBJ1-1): NAGVMQNPRHLVRRRGQEARLRCSPMKGHSHVYWYRQLPEEGLKFMVYLQKENIIDESGMPKERFSAEFPKEGPSILRIQQVVRGDSAAYFCASSPPQRNTEAFFGQGTRLTVV.

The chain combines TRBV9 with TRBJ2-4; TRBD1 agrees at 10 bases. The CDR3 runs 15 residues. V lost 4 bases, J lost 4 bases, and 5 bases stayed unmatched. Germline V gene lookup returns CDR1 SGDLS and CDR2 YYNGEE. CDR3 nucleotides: TGTGCCAGCAGCACCCGGGGACAGGGGAAAAACATTCAGTACTTC. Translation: CASSTRGQGKNIQYF.

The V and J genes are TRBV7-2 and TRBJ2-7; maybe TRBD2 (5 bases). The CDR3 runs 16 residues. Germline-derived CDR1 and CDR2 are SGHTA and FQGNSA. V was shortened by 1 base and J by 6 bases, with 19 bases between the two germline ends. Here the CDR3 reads CASSLVGGSPPPEQYF. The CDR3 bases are TGTGCCAGCAGCTTAGTAGGTGGGAGCCCTCCCCCCGAGCAGTACTTC.

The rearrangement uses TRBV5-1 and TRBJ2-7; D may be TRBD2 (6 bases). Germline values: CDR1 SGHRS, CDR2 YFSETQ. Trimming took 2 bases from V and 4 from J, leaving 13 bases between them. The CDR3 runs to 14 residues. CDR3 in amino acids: CASSFTSQKYEQYF. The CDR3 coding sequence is TGCGCCAGCAGCTTCACTAGCCAGAAATACGAGCAGTACTTC.

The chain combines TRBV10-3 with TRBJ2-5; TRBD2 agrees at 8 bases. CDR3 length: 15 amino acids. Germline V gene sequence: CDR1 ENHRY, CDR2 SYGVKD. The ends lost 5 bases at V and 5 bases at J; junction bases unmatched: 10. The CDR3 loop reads CAISRELSGMETQYF. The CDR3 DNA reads TGTGCCATCAGTCGGGAGCTTAGCGGGATGGAGACCCAGTACTTC.

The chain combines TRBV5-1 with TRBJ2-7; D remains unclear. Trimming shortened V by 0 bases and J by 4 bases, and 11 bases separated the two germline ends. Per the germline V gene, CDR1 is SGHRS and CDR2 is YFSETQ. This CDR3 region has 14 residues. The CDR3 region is CASSLASQAYEQYF. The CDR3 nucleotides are TGCGCCAGCAGCTTGGCATCGCAGGCGTACGAGCAGTACTTC.

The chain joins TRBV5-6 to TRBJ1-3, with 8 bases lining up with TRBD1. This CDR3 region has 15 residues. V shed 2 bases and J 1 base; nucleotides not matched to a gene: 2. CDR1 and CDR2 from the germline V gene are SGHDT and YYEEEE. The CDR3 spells CASSFQGASGNTIYF. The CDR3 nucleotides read TGTGCCAGCAGCTTCCAGGGGGCATCTGGAAACACCATATATTTT.